This TCR beta chain is drawn from a study of cytomegalovirus exposure and HLA in healthy donors (TCRdb year 2017). Describing the broader study: An earlier analysis of approximately 550 of the donors reported 276 Gb of sequence data and roughly 110 million unique TCR beta sequences from 150 million to 200 million T cells. Roughly 5 DR-DQ haplotypes were handled as single units for association and clustering because linkage in the cohort was strong. The later analysis used no new phenotypic data to find candidate immune exposures, relying instead on TCR beta sequences and their occurrence across donors. All discovery cohort repertoires had been generated on a single sequencing platform. To study patterns of TCR occurrence, a later analysis re-analyzed previously published TCR beta repertoires from 600 to 750 donors and added high-resolution HLA genotyping. In a later genetic analysis, genome-wide SNP genotypes for about three fifths of the 666 donors were used, and that subset was treated as a discovery cohort. Among the 398 genotyped donors, more than 70% belonged to the genetic ancestry cluster associated with self-reported Caucasian donors. Alongside the repertoire data, information on donor age, sex, ethnicity and CMV serostatus was compiled. The study profiled the T cell repertoires of some 610 subjects by immunosequencing and related them to cytomegalovirus serostatus. A separate validation cohort of over 95 different subjects was used in addition to the roughly 700-subject first cohort. The study aimed to test whether signatures of past pathogen exposure could be identified by cataloging public T cell receptors. The study combined high-throughput TCR immunosequencing, statistical association of individual TCRs with disease status, and machine learning to predict cytomegalovirus infection status. An earlier analysis of approximately 630 of the donors applied high-throughput TCR beta sequencing to assess whether each TCR beta V gene segment acted as functional or pseudogenic. Among 300 to 500 genotyped donors of the cohort, an average of around 250,000 unique TCR beta nucleotide sequences was sequenced per donor, of which roughly 17% were non-productive. An early release covering around 630 HLA-typed donors comprised approximately 290 gigabases of sequencing data and some 79 million unique TCR sequences. Class I and class II HLA loci were covered by the typing at four-digit resolution. Typing coverage varied by locus: about 629-630 donors for A, B, C, DRB1 and DQB1; roughly 500 for DQA1; 600 to 610 for DPA1; under 490 for DPB1.

Library prep was done by the immunoSEQ multiplex PCR assay. For the multiplex PCR, a mixture combining 60 forward primers for TCR Vbeta segments and 13 reverse primers for TCR Jbeta segments was used. Amplification of the CDR3 region of rearranged TCR beta genes was performed with a multiplex PCR assay on genomic DNA. On the Illumina HiSeq System, the amplified TCR beta libraries were sequenced as 87-base-pair reads. Under the source paper's analysis protocol: A later analysis tallied roughly 78 million unique TCR beta chains across the 550 to 850 repertoires, and about 12 million of those chains were shared by two or more donors. Raw reads were error-corrected and collapsed into unique sequences with a nearest-neighbor algorithm that merged closely related sequences to remove PCR and sequencing errors. To assign V, D and J gene segments, CDR3 sequences were aligned to IMGT reference sequences. For a sequence to be retained, a match of at least six nucleotides to both a V gene segment and a J gene segment was required. A rearrangement was called productive if the CDR3 had no stop codons and remained in frame with V and J, and every other rearrangement was called non-productive. CDR3 was defined by IMGT convention, running from the second conserved V-encoded cysteine to the conserved J-encoded phenylalanine. In an earlier analysis of more than 550 of the donors, sequences lacking an unambiguous match to a single V gene segment were excluded. An earlier analysis of fewer than 650 of the donors classified V segments as functional when productive rearrangements were above 56.7% and as segregating when the standard deviation between donors was above 5%. A statistical classification framework was developed to diagnose cytomegalovirus status using the catalog of TCR beta chain sequences. In a later analysis, V and J genes were assigned by comparing TCR nucleotide sequences against IMGT/GENE-DB human TR gene sequences. The TCRdist pipeline was used in a later analysis to assign CDR3 sequences and most-parsimonious VDJ recombination scenarios. In a later analysis, every TCR beta chain was defined by the combination of its CDR3 amino acid sequence and its V-gene family, and reads without a unique V-gene family were dropped. As a way to deal with suspected cross-contamination and a sequencing artifact, a later analysis dropped 450 to 600 nucleotide sequences that were highly shared and had low generation probability. For each public chain, a later analysis derived a clonal expansion index from normalized ranks of inferred template counts within each repertoire. Generation probabilities in a later analysis came from a VDJ recombination model fitted to out-of-frame rearrangements, and those results were checked against IGoR. In a later analysis, hypergeometric tests were used to score TCR-TCR, TCR-HLA and TCR-CMV co-occurrence, with a repertoire-size bias correction applied to TCR pairs. A later analysis estimated false discovery rates by permuting HLA or CMV assignments 20 times. In a later analysis, co-occurring TCRs were grouped using DBSCAN, with TCRdist sequence similarity added in when clustering inside HLA-allele-positive subsets. Repertoires with fewer than 30,000 or more than 120,000 public chains, plus five repertoires with anomalous nucleotide sharing, were excluded from co-occurrence clustering. Drawn from immuneACCESS, this table holds only the in-frame rearrangements with V and J called that TCRdb kept. Clones are partly lost; checked studies trace under half to an unresolved V gene and leave the rest unexplained. For V, J and clone size, that table is used; D and trimming come from the DNA. Across this sample there are 170,000 or so clones, with 78% seen only once. The top ten hold 3% to 3.5% of the sample.

The CDR3 numbers 15 residues from cysteine through phenylalanine. The sequence is cut down to CDR3 DNA, 45 bases in frame from base 1. Reading the germline V gene gives CDR1 SGHAT and CDR2 FQNNGV. Points on this clone: Which antigen it targets is not known. The junction shows a germline mismatch at one end, possibly a read error.

Study-wide conclusions, independent of this receptor: A cluster of highly shared sequence variants was judged likely to be a technical artifact of the sequencing pipeline. In an earlier analysis of around 500 of the donors, most TCR beta V segments appeared in productive rearrangements about 90% or about 30% of the time, broadly matching IMGT annotations. Some IMGT-functional V segments, including TRBV6-2 and TRBV6-3, could not be distinguished by the 87-base-pair reads and were therefore excluded. Cytomegalovirus status was reported to be diagnosed by the classifier with high specificity and sensitivity in both the original and validation cohorts. It was suggested by the authors that the approach could potentially be generalized to other disease states and immunological phenotypes. HLA typing was unavailable for some donors at each locus, so association tests used only the typed subset. Only TCR beta chains were sequenced in this cohort, and the absence of alpha or paired-chain data limited detectable features. Most TCR sequences were observed very rarely across donors, whereas some public TCRs were present in many individuals. In the study, 150 to 200 TCR beta chains were listed as associated with cytomegalovirus. Specific HLA alleles were associated with 16,951 TCR beta sequences at a false discovery rate of 0.05 in a later analysis. A later analysis found that TCR association rates varied across HLA loci, with DRB1 alleles showing the most associated TCRs and HLA-C alleles the fewest. CMV serostatus was the only immune exposure information available for the cohort. In a later analysis, HLA-associated TCR beta chains were found to be more clonally expanded and to have lower generation probabilities than equally common non-associated chains. Linkage disequilibrium might explain the correlated functional status among segregating V segments, but an unknown experimental factor could not be ruled out. The presence/absence analyses assumed that sequencing depth was roughly uniform across donors, and that assumption may not be true. According to a later analysis, parvovirus B19, influenza, CMV and Epstein-Barr virus appeared linked to several top co-occurrence clusters. When HLA alleles, especially DR and DQ, strongly co-occurred, attributing TCR associations to individual alleles was difficult. In vitro tests confirmed that a few of the cytomegalovirus-associated TCR beta chains recognize cytomegalovirus antigens. A further reported finding was that TCR beta sequences accurately predicted the HLA-A and HLA-B alleles for most subjects in the first cohort. A later analysis found that most CMV-associated TCR beta chains appeared HLA-restricted, with HLA associations seemingly driven largely by CMV exposure. Compared with the approximately 720-donor mean, donors in an Asian-associated ancestry cluster had fewer N-insertions in productive TCRs, according to a later genetic analysis. A later genetic analysis associated a missense DCLRE1C variant with V-gene and J-gene trimming of TCR beta chains, and an independent cohort replicated the association. Because counts were too low, 15 to 20 rarely observed V segments, including chromosome 9 orphons, were excluded from the earlier analysis of 500 to 700 of the donors.

The cohort was made up of several hundred healthy bone marrow donors. Cohort members were all nominally healthy when sampled, although unrecorded immune exposures were likely present. The donor was CMV seronegative and was included in the group of several hundred seronegative cohort members. Each donor provided a peripheral blood sample, and peripheral blood mononuclear cells were used for TCR beta sequencing. The Qiagen DNeasy Blood Extraction Kit was used to extract genomic DNA from the blood cell samples. Sequences were obtained from PBMCs. The chain joins TRBV11-2 to TRBJ1-1; D gene: possibly TRBD1, on 5 matching bases. This TCR came from a middle-aged woman in good health and CMV-seronegative. The CDR3 protein: CASGLVRGGVTEAFF. The nucleotide sequence reads TGTGCCAGCGGCTTAGTTAGGGGAGGAGTCACTGAAGCTTTCTTT.